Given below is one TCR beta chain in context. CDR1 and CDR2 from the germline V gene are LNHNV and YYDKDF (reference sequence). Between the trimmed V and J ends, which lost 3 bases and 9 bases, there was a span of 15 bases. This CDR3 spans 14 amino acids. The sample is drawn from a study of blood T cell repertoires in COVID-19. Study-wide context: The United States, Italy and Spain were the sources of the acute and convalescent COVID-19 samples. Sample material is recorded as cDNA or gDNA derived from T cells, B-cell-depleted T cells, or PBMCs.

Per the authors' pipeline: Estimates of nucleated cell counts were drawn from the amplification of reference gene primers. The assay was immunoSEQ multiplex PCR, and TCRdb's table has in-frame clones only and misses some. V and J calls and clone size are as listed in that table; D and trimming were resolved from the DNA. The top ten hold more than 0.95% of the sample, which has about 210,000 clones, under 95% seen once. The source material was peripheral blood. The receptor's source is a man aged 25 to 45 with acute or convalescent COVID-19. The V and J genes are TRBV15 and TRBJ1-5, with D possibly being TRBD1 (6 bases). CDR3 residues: CATSSQTGKVPQHF. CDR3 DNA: TGTGCCACCAGCAGTCAAACAGGGAAGGTGCCCCAGCATTTT.